This T cell receptor (beta chain) appears in the sequencing data of a study of blood T cells in healthy people across ages. This clonotype has a handful of counts. PCR was performed a second time for about 7 to 11 cycles using a sample-barcoded 5' primer and a J-beta primer mix. TCRdb re-called the 5' RACE reads through MiXCR, storing one row per CDR3 protein. The repertoire includes almost 550,000 distinct CDR3 sequences, more than 20% of them detected once, and less than 9% sits in the top ten. In germline, CDR1 is MDHEN, CDR2 SYDVKM. The CDR3 is 14 residues long. V was clipped by 6 bases and J by 9 bases, with 18 bases between them. The sample also formed part of further work on T cells of mothers and their children. Per that paper: Every mother produced more than 8.5 million TCR beta CDR3 reads, whereas every child provided some 3 million.

This sequence was found in a boy between 10 and 17 years old in good health. Sequenced material: blood. The V gene is TRBV28, the J gene TRBJ2-1, with TRBD1 as a possible D gene (6 bases). The CDR3: CASSEGHWIGEQFF. In nucleotides, the CDR3 is TGTGCCAGCAGCGAGGGACATTGGATCGGTGAGCAGTTCTTC.